The 29 T cell receptor beta chains reported below all come from one sample, sequenced in a study of blood T cell repertoires in COVID-19. Some clones are missing from TCRdb's copy, which holds only in-frame ones; the method was immunoSEQ multiplex PCR. The sample has around 340,000 clones; 80% to 90% are singletons. The sequencing input was PBMCs or T cells enriched from blood (not recorded which). Receptor source: a middle-aged woman with acute COVID-19.

The chain joins TRBV4-2 to TRBJ2-3; 12 bases are shared with TRBD2. The CDR3 runs 16 residues. Germline CDR1 LGHNA, CDR2 YNFKEQ. Unmatched junction bases numbered 4, after V lost 4 bases and J lost 2 bases. The CDR3 is CASSPSGGALTDTQYF. The CDR3 bases are TGTGCCAGCAGCCCTAGCGGGGGGGCCCTCACAGATACGCAGTATTTT.

This clone has just one count. The chain combines TRBV6-2 or TRBV6-3 with TRBJ2-7, with a weak D call TRBD2 (5 bases). This CDR3 is built from 13 residues. V was clipped by 2 bases and J by 6 bases, with 11 bases between them. CDR1 is MNHEY, CDR2 SVGEGT, per germline. The CDR3 loop is CASSYRDTREQYF. CDR3 DNA sequence: TGTGCCAGCAGTTACCGGGATACACGCGAGCAGTACTTC.

J is TRBJ2-5 and V is TRBV18, with D uncertain. CDR3 length equals 12 residues. Germline V gene data show CDR1 as KGHSH and CDR2 as LQKENI. V lost 0 bases, J lost 8 bases, and 7 bases lay in between. This CDR3 reads CASSPPTRTQYF. CDR3 bases: TGTGCCAGCTCACCACCAACGAGAACCCAGTACTTC.

The J gene is TRBJ1-6, the V gene TRBV14; 7 nucleotides align to TRBD1. Germline V gene sequence: CDR1 SGHDN, CDR2 FVKESK. There are 16 residues in the CDR3. The ends lost 4 bases at V and 5 bases at J; junction bases unmatched: 8. Here the CDR3 DNA reads TGTGCCAGCAGCCGAGACAGGGTCGGTAATAATTCACCCCTCCACTTT. Translation: CASSRDRVGNNSPLHF.

The rearrangement links TRBV11-2 to TRBJ1-4; a possible D gene is TRBD1 (6 bases). Trimming shortened V by 4 bases and J by 8 bases, and 20 bases separated the two germline ends. Germline CDR1 and CDR2: SGHAT and FQNNGV. The CDR3 is 16 amino acids. CDR3 sequence (DNA): TGTGCCAGCAGCTCTCCTCAGGGGCGGATTAACGAAAAACTGTTTTTT. Amino acid sequence: CASSSPQGRINEKLFF.

V and J are TRBV19 and TRBJ1-6; possible D gene TRBD1, 6 bases. This CDR3 is built from 14 residues. CDR1 and CDR2 (germline): LNHDA, SQIVND (reference sequence). V lost 4 bases, J lost 6 bases, and 10 bases lay in between. This chain's CDR3 is CASSKGTLNSPLHF. In DNA form, the CDR3 reads TGTGCCAGTAGTAAAGGGACACTTAATTCACCCCTCCACTTT.

This chain uses TRBV6-6 with TRBJ1-1; D not certain. CDR3 length: 16 amino acids. Between the trimmed V and J ends, which lost 1 base and 4 bases, there was a span of 16 bases. CDR1 and CDR2 from the germline V gene are MNHNY and SVGAGI (reference sequence). The CDR3 DNA reads TGTGCCAGCAGTTACTTATTCCCTTCTTCGTCCACTGAAGCTTTCTTT. Encoded protein: CASSYLFPSSSTEAFF.

The sample holds many counts of this clone. This chain uses TRBV28 with TRBJ1-1; D unclear. Trimming shortened V by 6 bases and J by 3 bases, and 11 bases separated the two germline ends. This CDR3 contains 13 residues. Germline CDR1 is MDHEN and CDR2 is SYDVKM. CDR3 sequence reads: CASRSTEYTEAFF. The CDR3 DNA reads as TGTGCCAGCAGATCCACAGAGTACACTGAAGCTTTCTTT.

The chain has TRBV5-4 and TRBJ1-1; D possibly corresponds to TRBD1 (5 bases). The CDR3 has 16 residues. The V end lost 0 bases, the J end lost 5 bases, and 17 bases lay between the germline ends. Germline V gene lookup returns CDR1 SGHNT and CDR2 YYREEE (reference sequence). In nucleotides, the CDR3 is TGTGCCAGCAGCTTGGGGGGCCCCTCAAAGTGGACTGAAGCTTTCTTT. Translation gives CASSLGGPSKWTEAFF.

V and J are TRBV7-9 and TRBJ2-3, with 8 bases matching TRBD1. Germline V gene data show CDR1 as SEHNR and CDR2 as FQNEAQ (reference sequence). CDR3 length equals 15 residues. V lost 8 bases to trimming and J lost 0 bases; unmatched junction nucleotides: 7. The CDR3 loop reads CASDRTGGSTDTQYF. The CDR3 DNA reads as TGTGCCAGCGACCGTACAGGGGGTAGCACAGATACGCAGTATTTT.

This chain joins TRBV7-2 and TRBJ2-5; 9 bases align to TRBD1. The V and J ends lost 4 bases and 8 bases, in that order; junction bases with no gene match: 5. CDR1 and CDR2 from the germline V gene are SGHTA and FQGNSA. This CDR3 is built from 13 residues. CDR3 residues: CASSSGQGGTQYF. The CDR3, as DNA: TGTGCCAGCAGCTCGGGACAGGGCGGCACCCAGTACTTC.

This sequence joins TRBV18 and TRBJ2-6; D perhaps matches TRBD2 (5 bases). Germline CDR1 is KGHSH and CDR2 is LQKENI. The ends were cut back, 3 bases at V and 0 bases at J, with 21 bases in the middle. The CDR3 is 20 residues long. As DNA, the CDR3 is TGTGCCAGCTCACCGGTCGATATATCGGGGAGCAGCTCTGGGGCCAACGTCCTGACTTTC. Amino acids: CASSPVDISGSSSGANVLTF.

V is TRBV4-3 and J is TRBJ2-1, with TRBD2 matching 11 bases. The CDR3 is made up of 16 amino acids. V dropped 0 bases and J dropped 8; count of bases not matched to a gene: 6. Germline loops: CDR1 LGHNA, CDR2 YSLEER. CDR3 amino acids: CASSQDLGLAEDEQFF. CDR3 coding DNA: TGCGCCAGCAGCCAAGATCTGGGACTAGCGGAGGATGAGCAGTTCTTC.

The CDR3 nucleotides read TGTGCCAGCAGGGAGGGATCTAGCCAAAACACTGAAGCTTTCTTT. It yields the protein CASREGSSQNTEAFF. The rearrangement uses TRBV6-5 and TRBJ1-1, with D unclear. The V gene lost 6 bases and the J gene lost 2 bases, with 16 bases spanning the gap. This CDR3 is 15 amino acids long. The V gene's germline CDR1 is MNHEY and CDR2 SVGAGI.

The V gene is TRBV13, the J gene TRBJ1-4, with 7 bases aligning to TRBD1. Trimming took 4 bases from V and 5 from J; bases not matched to a gene: 7. The CDR3 totals 15 residues. CDR1 is PRHDT, CDR2 FYEKMQ, per germline (reference sequence). The CDR3 DNA follows: TGTGCCAGCAGCTATCGACAGGGCGGGAATGAAAAACTGTTTTTT. It translates to CASSYRQGGNEKLFF.

The V call is TRBV19, the J call TRBJ1-5; a possible D gene is TRBD1 (6 bases). The length of the CDR3 is 13 residues. Germline V gene sequence: CDR1 LNHDA, CDR2 SQIVND (reference sequence). With 3 bases removed from V and 8 bases from J, the gap between germline ends came to 11 bases. CDR3 DNA sequence: TGTGCCAGTAGTATCTCAGGGGAGAAGCCCCAGCATTTT. It encodes CASSISGEKPQHF.

This chain uses TRBV19 with TRBJ1-2, with 9 bases that match TRBD1. This CDR3 comprises 15 residues. CDR1 is LNHDA and CDR2 is SQIVND in the germline V gene (reference sequence). The V segment lost 8 bases and the J segment 3 bases; nucleotides outside the gene matches: 10. CDR3 sequence (DNA): TGTGCCAGTTCCCCTGGGGGACAGGGCTACTATGGCTACACCTTC. It is translated as CASSPGGQGYYGYTF.

The genes are TRBV20-1 and TRBJ1-2; 7 bases are shared with TRBD1. The CDR3 is 13 amino acids. V trimming: 6 bases; J trimming: 2 bases; junction bases outside the gene matches: 6. Germline CDR1 reads DFQATT; CDR2 reads SNEGSKA (reference sequence). DNA of the CDR3: TGCAGTGCGAGTCCGGGACAGAACTATGGCTACACCTTC. Translation: CSASPGQNYGYTF.

The chain employs TRBV6-4 and TRBJ1-4; D is unresolved. In germline, CDR1 is MRHNA, CDR2 SNTAGT. The germline V and J ends were trimmed by 3 bases and 4 bases, with 6 bases remaining between them. CDR3 length equals 13 residues. DNA of the CDR3: TGTGCCAGCAGTGAAATCTATAATGAAAAACTGTTTTTT. The encoded protein is CASSEIYNEKLFF.

V and J are TRBV7-2 and TRBJ2-7; perhaps TRBD2 as D (5 bases). The germline V gene has CDR1 SGHTA and CDR2 FQGNSA. The CDR3 is 15 residues long. Trimming pared 2 bases from V and 2 bases from J, leaving 13 bases between. CDR3 region: CASSLFGGSPYEQYF. The CDR3 nucleotides are TGTGCCAGCAGCTTATTTGGAGGAAGCCCCTACGAGCAGTACTTC.

This clone was counted only a few times. V is TRBV19 and J is TRBJ1-2; the D gene is possibly TRBD1 (5 bases). There are 12 residues in the CDR3. Between the trimmed V and J ends, which lost 4 bases and 6 bases, there was a span of 9 bases. Germline CDR1 LNHDA, CDR2 SQIVND (reference sequence). The CDR3 loop is CASSTGWHGYTF. The CDR3 nucleotides read TGTGCCAGTAGTACAGGGTGGCATGGCTACACCTTC.

This chain connects TRBV18 to TRBJ1-1; maybe TRBD1 (5 bases). The ends were cut back, 4 bases at V and 3 bases at J, with 9 bases in the middle. CDR1 is KGHSH and CDR2 is LQKENI in the germline V gene. There are 13 residues in the CDR3. This CDR3 is CASSQGLDTEAFF. The CDR3 DNA sequence: TGTGCCAGCTCACAGGGGTTGGACACTGAAGCTTTCTTT.

This chain connects TRBV18 to TRBJ1-2, with D unclear. This CDR3 comprises 14 residues. Per the germline V gene, CDR1 is KGHSH and CDR2 is LQKENI. V lost 4 bases, J lost 1 base, and 10 bases lay in between. Here the CDR3 DNA reads TGTGCCAGCTCACTATGGGCCGATAACTATGGCTACACCTTC. It codes for CASSLWADNYGYTF.

Details on this clone: The sample holds other DNA sequences that translate to the same CDR3. This chain connects TRBV7-9 to TRBJ1-1; 7 bases agree with TRBD1. The CDR3 runs to 15 residues. The J segment lost 2 bases and the V segment lost 3 bases, leaving 6 bases of the junction unmatched. From germline, CDR1 is SEHNR and CDR2 FQNEAQ (reference sequence). The CDR3 DNA is TGTGCCAGCAGCTTGGGGGACAGAGTAAACACTGAAGCTTTCTTT. It is translated as CASSLGDRVNTEAFF.

The genes are TRBV28 and TRBJ1-1, with 7 bases that match TRBD1. The germline CDR1 and CDR2 sequences are MDHEN and SYDVKM. The CDR3 contains 15 residues. After removal of 5 bases from V and 0 bases from J, the junction contained 6 bases not matched to a gene. The CDR3 DNA reads as TGTGCCAGCAGTCCGACAGGGCCGCTGAACACTGAAGCTTTCTTT. Protein product: CASSPTGPLNTEAFF.

V gene TRBV19 combines with J gene TRBJ2-3; maybe TRBD1 (5 bases). The CDR3 is 15 amino acids. V dropped 7 bases and J dropped 2 bases, with 16 bases sitting between them. CDR1 is LNHDA and CDR2 is SQIVND in the germline V gene (reference sequence). The CDR3 here is CASKAYQGNTDTQYF. The CDR3 nucleotides are TGTGCCAGTAAGGCCTACCAGGGTAACACAGATACGCAGTATTTT. The full variable domain, in which reference TRBV19 and TRBJ2-3 provide the parts outside the CDR3, is DGGITQSPKYLFRKEGQNVTLSCEQNLNHDAMYWYRQDPGQGLRLIYYSQIVNDFQKGDIAEGYSVSREKKESFPLTVTSAQKNPTAFYLCASKAYQGNTDTQYFGPGTRLTVL.

The V call is TRBV27, the J call TRBJ2-3, with 9 bases identical to TRBD1. This CDR3 is built from 15 residues. Germline assignment: CDR1 MNHEY and CDR2 SMNVEV (reference sequence). The V gene end was trimmed by 5 bases and the J gene end by 4 bases; junction bases not matched to a gene: 7. The CDR3 is CASSRWDRVADTQYF. The CDR3 nucleotides are TGTGCCAGCAGTCGATGGGACAGGGTCGCAGATACGCAGTATTTT.

The CDR3 sequence is CASSSGQGRTEAFF. The CDR3 DNA reads as TGTGCCAGCAGTTCGGGACAGGGGAGGACTGAAGCTTTCTTT. This chain uses TRBV28 with TRBJ1-1, with 10 bases fitting TRBD1. CDR1 MDHEN and CDR2 SYDVKM come from the germline V gene. The CDR3 totals 14 residues. Trimming took 4 bases from V and 5 from J; bases not matched to a gene: 4.

V is TRBV28 and J is TRBJ1-3; D may be TRBD1 (5 bases). The CDR3 sequence is 19 residues long. Trimming stripped 3 bases from V and 0 bases from J, with 21 bases between. From germline, CDR1 is MDHEN and CDR2 SYDVKM. CDR3: CASSFQGFGSFTSGNTIYF. The CDR3 DNA sequence: TGTGCCAGCAGTTTTCAGGGTTTCGGGTCTTTTACCTCTGGAAACACCATATATTTT.